The next 5 T cell receptor beta chains were all read from a single sample in a study of T-cell reconstitution after alpha-beta-depleted transplantation in children. Preparation of the TCRbeta library involved a method that used unique molecular identifiers. TCRdb re-derived calls from the PCR reads in MiXCR, one entry per CDR3 protein. The sample has about 15,000 distinct CDR3 sequences; 4.5% to 6.5% are singletons. The material was PBMCs, obtained before TCRalphabeta/CD19-depleted stem cell transplant. The receptors come from a boy between 5 and 17 years old with acute lymphoblastic leukemia, due to receive a stem cell transplant.

In its sample, this clonotype was seen many times. The chain joins TRBV6-2 or TRBV6-3 to TRBJ2-7; D uncertain. CDR3 size: 15 residues. The germline V and J ends were trimmed by 0 bases and 2 bases, with 11 bases remaining between them. From germline, CDR1 is MNHEY and CDR2 SVGEGT. The CDR3: CASSYSPELPYEQYF. In DNA, the CDR3 is TGTGCCAGCAGTTACTCCCCCGAGCTCCCCTACGAGCAGTACTTC.

This clonotype was observed many times. This rearrangement joins TRBV18 to TRBJ2-7; TRBD2 matches 7 bases. The germline CDR1 and CDR2 sequences are KGHSH and LQKENI. V was pared by 6 bases and J by 4 bases, with 3 bases of the junction left unmatched. This CDR3 has 12 residues. The CDR3 is CASSSGGYEQYF. In DNA, the CDR3 is TGTGCCAGCTCTTCGGGGGGATACGAGCAGTACTTC.

This clonotype has ten or more counts. The chain links TRBV7-6 to TRBJ2-7; TRBD2 matches 14 bases. Germline lookup yields CDR1 SGHVS and CDR2 FNYEAQ. Trimming removed 5 bases from V and 0 bases from J; junction bases left unmatched: 6. This CDR3 spans 17 amino acids. DNA of the CDR3: TGTGCCAGCAGCCAGGGACTAGCGGGAGATCACTCCTACGAGCAGTACTTC. This encodes CASSQGLAGDHSYEQYF.

The table lists this clonotype with many counts. V usage is TRBV6-1 and J usage is TRBJ2-5; 7 bases match TRBD2. CDR1 and CDR2 (germline): MNHNS, SASEGT. This CDR3 is built from 14 residues. The trim removed 8 bases at V and 2 bases at J, leaving 8 bases unmatched. In nucleotides, the CDR3 is TGTGCCAGCCGTGGCGGGAGAGGGCAAGAGACCCAGTACTTC. As protein: CASRGGRGQETQYF.

This clonotype is labeled as medium-sized. The chain carries TRBV12-5 and TRBJ2-7, with D possibly called TRBD1 or TRBD2 (5 bases each). This CDR3 is built from 14 residues. The germline V gene encodes CDR1 LGHNT and CDR2 FRNRAP. V lost 4 bases and J 7 bases, leaving 17 bases between the germline ends. The CDR3 here is CASGSGPVAGEQYF. For the CDR3, the DNA is TGTGCTAGTGGTTCGGGACCCGTGGCTGGGGAGCAGTACTTC.